This T cell receptor beta chain stems from a study of blood T cell repertoires in COVID-19 (dated by TCRdb to 2018 to 2021). Looking at the study overall: Samples from collaborators originated in the United States, Italy and Spain and spanned both the acute and convalescent phases of COVID-19. The samples were drawn from two sources: the first 160 participants of the ongoing ImmuneRACE study, and 1,000 to 1,500 subjects contributed by 6 global collaborators. The repertoires were made available in a free public database intended to serve as a resource for research on the immune response to SARS-CoV-2. Where available, HLA class I and class II types were taken from metadata supplied by the sample provider and were not determined by assay-based typing. Subjects who had been exposed to COVID-19, were actively infected with it, or had recovered from it provided the deeply sampled blood TCRbeta repertoires that made up the dataset. The prospective study material was composed of cDNA or gDNA derived from T cells, B-cell-depleted T cells, or PBMCs. Sample metadata almost always included a de-identified subject ID, COVID-19 status, age in years and sex. The investigation overall reported the following: Clinical and demographic metadata were provided uncurated, with the amount varying by source and participant.

Participants in the prospective study were aged roughly 18 to 100 years, lived in some 24 United States geographic areas, and enrolled through a virtual design. To assign participants to cohorts, the prospective study relied on clinical history that participants themselves reported in a screening survey and a study questionnaire. For ImmuneRACE Cohort 3, a participant was defined as recovered based on two consecutive negative NP/OP PCR tests, clearance by a healthcare professional, or resolution of symptoms. In the prospective study, whole blood, serum and a nasopharyngeal or oropharyngeal swab were collected from each participant by mobile phlebotomists. Prospective study participants could optionally give additional blood draws and questionnaires over a roughly 2-month period. Blood samples from the prospective study were shipped frozen or at room temperature prior to DNA extraction. TCRbeta CDR3 regions were amplified from genomic DNA using the immunoSEQ Assay, a bias-controlled multiplex PCR. Processing in the source paper ran as follows. The number of nucleated cells in each sample was estimated by amplification of reference gene primers within the assay. To quantify the absolute abundance of each unique TCRbeta CDR3 rearrangement, sequence reads were collapsed and filtered. For each sample, productive Simpson clonality was calculated as the square root of Simpson's diversity index over productive rearrangements. The table comes from immuneACCESS by way of TCRdb, which keeps in-frame sequences with V and J called. Part of the clones is missing from these tables; in studies checked, under half for an unresolved V gene and the rest for unknown reasons. That table supplies the V and J calls and clone size; D and trimming were determined from the DNA. This sample holds a few hundred thousand clones; over 75% were observed only once. The ten largest clones capture around 4.6% of the sample.

For this clone: Its antigen remains undetermined. Per-base quality was not reported, and no clone a single base away is much larger than it.

Looking up the germline V gene yields CDR1 ENHRY and CDR2 SYGVKD. Relative to germline, V is missing 3 bases and J is missing 4 bases, with 2 bases of the junction outside any gene match. Taken from cysteine to phenylalanine, the CDR3 has 14 residues. The CDR3 DNA has 42 bases and is translated from base 1. This chain is built from TRBV10-3 and TRBJ1-3; the junction holds 8 bases that match TRBD1. The sequence was obtained from a man aged 30 to 39 who had recovered from COVID-19. Sequencing was done on a sample of PBMCs or T cells enriched from blood (not recorded which). The CDR3 is CAISDRGRGNTIYF. The nucleotide sequence reads as follows: TGTGCCATCAGTGACAGGGGGCGCGGAAACACCATATATTTT.